These 23 T cell receptor beta chains were sequenced from one sample in a study of CD8+ T cells in alopecia areata (dated by TCRdb to 2017 to 2018). The time point label here, explained by the study, means: around 4 weeks on oral tofacitinib. The treatment or condition tag for this specimen amounts to: oral pan-JAK inhibitor, 5-10 mg twice daily. The receptor library was made with the immunoSEQ multiplex PCR assay. To provide template for TCR sequencing, every sample had RNA extracted and reverse transcribed into cDNA. The table was pulled from immuneACCESS by TCRdb, which kept in-frame rearrangements only. Such tables lose some clones; where checked, under half of the loss comes from unresolved V genes, and the rest has no known cause. This sample lists 200,000 to 250,000 clones; around 65% were detected once. The ten biggest clones cover about 4% of the sample. The material was CD4+ T cells sorted from blood, obtained at week 4, from a patient treated with tofacitinib. These TCRs come from a human donor with alopecia areata.

The CDR3 reads CAWSFQGPTYEQYF. Here the CDR3 DNA reads TGTGCCTGGAGTTTTCAGGGGCCAACCTACGAGCAGTACTTC. The rearrangement uses TRBV30 and TRBJ2-7, with D possibly TRBD1 on 6 matching bases. V was shortened by 2 bases and J by 2 bases, with 13 bases between the two germline ends. The CDR3 runs to 14 residues. Germline V CDR1 and CDR2: GTSNPN, SVGIG (reference sequence).

The chain links TRBV30 to TRBJ1-2; D remains ambiguous. The V end was cut by 1 base, the J end by 8 bases, with 11 bases between. The CDR3 covers 12 residues. Germline V gives CDR1 GTSNPN, CDR2 SVGIG (reference sequence). CDR3 loop: CAWSGQAGGYTF. The CDR3 bases are TGTGCCTGGAGTGGCCAGGCGGGGGGCTACACCTTC.

V gene TRBV10-3 combines with J gene TRBJ2-3, with unresolved D. Germline V lookup: CDR1 ENHRY, CDR2 SYGVKD. CDR3 length: 14 amino acids. V was pared by 5 bases and J by 0 bases, with 9 bases between. CDR3 residues: CAISQEGSTDTQYF. The DNA of the CDR3 is TGTGCCATCAGTCAGGAAGGGAGCACAGATACGCAGTATTTT.

The CDR3 DNA sequence: TGTGCCAGCAGCCCCTTTGCGGGCCCCTACGAGCAGTACTTC. Protein product: CASSPFAGPYEQYF. This chain uses TRBV7-9 with TRBJ2-7, with D maybe TRBD2 (5 bases). The germline gives CDR1 SEHNR, CDR2 FQNEAQ (reference sequence). The CDR3 is made up of 14 amino acids. V was cut by 5 bases and J by 2 bases, with 13 bases left in between.

V gene TRBV2 combines with J gene TRBJ2-1, with TRBD1 identical over 8 bases. This CDR3 spans 15 amino acids. The V gene end was trimmed by 5 bases and the J gene end by 4 bases; junction bases not matched to a gene: 7. Germline V gene data show CDR1 as SNHLY and CDR2 as FYNNEI. The CDR3 sequence: CASSFQRTGYNEQFF. CDR3 DNA: TGTGCCAGCAGTTTCCAACGGACAGGGTACAATGAGCAGTTCTTC.

The chain couples TRBV25-1 to TRBJ2-2; weak D call: TRBD2 (6 bases). The V end lost 5 bases, the J end lost 5 bases, and 18 bases lay between the germline ends. CDR3 length: 16 amino acids. The germline V gene encodes CDR1 MGHDK and CDR2 SYGVNS. CDR3: CASSPDRRGGTGELFF. In DNA form, the CDR3 reads TGTGCCAGCAGTCCCGACCGGAGGGGCGGGACCGGGGAGCTGTTTTTT.

The chain uses TRBV5-6 and TRBJ2-5; D uncertain. V lost 1 base, J lost 1 base, and 8 bases lay in between. The CDR3 sequence is 14 residues long. CDR1 and CDR2 from the germline V gene are SGHDT and YYEEEE. The CDR3 nucleotides read TGTGCCAGCAGCTTGAGTCAGTTCCAAGAGACCCAGTACTTC. Translation: CASSLSQFQETQYF.

As DNA, the CDR3 is TGTGCCAGCAGTATTAGGAACACTGAAGCTTTCTTT. Translating it yields CASSIRNTEAFF. V gene TRBV2 combines with J gene TRBJ1-1; D gene unclear. CDR1 SNHLY and CDR2 FYNNEI come from the germline V gene. CDR3 size: 12 residues. Trimming pared 5 bases from V and 1 base from J, leaving 5 bases between.

In nucleotides, the CDR3 is TGCGCCAGCAGCCAAGCGAGTAGGGCGAAAGAGACCCAGTACTTC. The encoded protein is CASSQASRAKETQYF. The rearrangement links TRBV4-1 to TRBJ2-5; no definite D call. V lost 1 base, J lost 3 bases, and 12 bases lay in between. The CDR3 totals 15 residues. The germline gives CDR1 MGHRA, CDR2 YSYEKL.

This sequence joins TRBV5-1 and TRBJ1-5; possibly TRBD1 for D (5 bases). This CDR3 has 14 residues. Germline V CDR1 and CDR2: SGHRS, YFSETQ. The V and J ends lost 3 bases and 7 bases respectively, with 14 bases between them. CDR3 DNA sequence: TGCGCCAGCAGCTCCGGGACGGAGGGACAGCCCCAGCATTTT. It is translated as CASSSGTEGQPQHF. Together with reference TRBV5-1 and TRBJ1-5, the CDR3 gives the full variable domain: KAGVTQTPRYLIKTRGQQVTLSCSPISGHRSVSWYQQTPGQGLQFLFEYFSETQRNKGNFPGRFSGRQFSNSRSEMNVSTLELGDSALYLCASSSGTEGQPQHFGDGTRLSIL.

The chain couples TRBV15 to TRBJ2-2; 8 nucleotides agree with TRBD1. Germline V gene data show CDR1 as LNHNV and CDR2 as YYDKDF (reference sequence). The CDR3 runs to 15 residues. J was trimmed by 5 bases and V by 8 bases; bases with no gene match: 10. The CDR3 DNA sequence: TGTGCCACCGCAAACCAGGGGGCGGGAACCGGGGAGCTGTTTTTT. It is translated as CATANQGAGTGELFF. Combining the CDR3 with reference TRBV15 and TRBJ2-2 gives the whole variable domain DAMVIQNPRYQVTQFGKPVTLSCSQTLNHNVMYWYQQKSSQAPKLLFHYYDKDFNNEADTPDNFQSRRPNTSFCFLDIRSPGLGDTAMYLCATANQGAGTGELFFGEGSRLTVL.

The sample holds a few counts of this clone. Additional DNA sequences in this sample encode the identical CDR3. V is TRBV7-2 and J is TRBJ1-5; 7 bases map to TRBD1. Germline CDR1 and CDR2: SGHTA and FQGNSA. The CDR3 length is 14 residues. J gave up 2 bases and V 5 bases, and 3 bases lay outside the gene matches. The CDR3 reads CASSPDRGNQPQHF. The CDR3 DNA follows: TGTGCCAGCAGCCCAGACAGGGGCAATCAGCCCCAGCATTTT. The full variable domain, its missing parts supplied by reference TRBV7-2 and TRBJ1-5, is GAGVSQSPSNKVTEKGKDVELRCDPISGHTALYWYRQSLGQGLEFLIYFQGNSAPDKSGLPSDRFSAERTGGSVSTLTIQRTQQEDSAVYLCASSPDRGNQPQHFGDGTRLSIL.

This clone occurred a few times. This chain connects TRBV5-1 to TRBJ2-2; D is undetermined. Germline values: CDR1 SGHRS, CDR2 YFSETQ. Trimming took off 1 base at V and 11 bases at J, with 9 bases between the two ends. This CDR3 comprises 12 residues. Written as DNA, the CDR3 is TGCGCCAGCAGCTTGACTTCGGGCGAGCTGTTTTTT. As protein: CASSLTSGELFF.

This clone was detected once. The gene calls are TRBV15 and TRBJ2-4; TRBD2 is a possible D gene (5 bases). The CDR3 sequence is 14 residues long. Germline V lookup: CDR1 LNHNV, CDR2 YYDKDF (reference sequence). V shed 5 bases and J shed 9 bases, with 17 bases lying between them. The CDR3 is CATSLRGANGIQYF. Written as DNA, the CDR3 is TGTGCCACCAGCCTCCGGGGAGCGAATGGCATTCAGTACTTC. Based on the CDR3 plus reference TRBV15 and TRBJ2-4, the full variable domain is DAMVIQNPRYQVTQFGKPVTLSCSQTLNHNVMYWYQQKSSQAPKLLFHYYDKDFNNEADTPDNFQSRRPNTSFCFLDIRSPGLGDTAMYLCATSLRGANGIQYFGAGTRLSVL.

The V call is TRBV29-1, the J call TRBJ2-3; 7 nucleotides line up with TRBD2. V trimming: 4 bases; J trimming: 0 bases; junction bases outside the gene matches: 4. Germline V gene data show CDR1 as SQVTM and CDR2 as ANQGSEA. The CDR3 covers 14 residues. The CDR3 DNA reads as TGCAGCGTTGGGGAGGGCAGTAGCACAGATACGCAGTATTTT. It translates to CSVGEGSSTDTQYF.

This clone was detected only a few times. The CDR3 DNA is TGTGCCACCTCGCAAGGACAGGGAGAGCAGCCCCAGCATTTT. It is translated as CATSQGQGEQPQHF. The chain uses TRBV6-6 and TRBJ1-5, with 8 positions matching TRBD1. Germline CDR1 MNHNY, CDR2 SVGAGI (reference sequence). This CDR3 has 14 residues. V trimming: 10 bases; J trimming: 7 bases; junction bases outside the gene matches: 12.

The chain couples TRBV6-1 to TRBJ2-2; D is unresolved. This CDR3 is 14 amino acids long. The germline V gene encodes CDR1 MNHNS and CDR2 SASEGT. The ends were cut back, 4 bases at V and 4 bases at J, with 10 bases in the middle. CDR3 protein: CASSVGHITGELFF. The CDR3 nucleotides are TGTGCCAGCAGTGTCGGGCACATCACCGGGGAGCTGTTTTTT.

The chain combines TRBV6-5 with TRBJ2-5; D ambiguous. The CDR3 has 12 residues. Deletions cut 6 bases from V and 5 bases from J, with 10 bases between. The germline V gene encodes CDR1 MNHEY and CDR2 SVGAGI. The CDR3 DNA sequence: TGTGCCAGCAGCAAACGAGTGGAGACCCAGTACTTC. As protein: CASSKRVETQYF.

This chain connects TRBV7-3 to TRBJ2-3; D not resolved. Germline V gene data show CDR1 as SGHTA and CDR2 as FQGTGA. The V end was cut by 0 bases, the J end by 10 bases, with 11 bases between. This CDR3 comprises 13 residues. CDR3 sequence reads: CASSLTAQEPQYF. As DNA, the CDR3 is TGTGCCAGCAGCTTAACGGCCCAGGAGCCGCAGTATTTT.

The V call is TRBV2, the J call TRBJ1-5; tentatively, D is TRBD1 (5 bases). The CDR3 extends over 15 amino acids. Germline CDR1 is SNHLY and CDR2 is FYNNEI. V lost 6 bases and J 0 bases, leaving 12 bases between the germline ends. In DNA form, the CDR3 reads TGTGCCAGCAGAAGGGACGGGAATAGCAATCAGCCCCAGCATTTT. It codes for CASRRDGNSNQPQHF.

This clone was observed a handful of times. The rearrangement uses TRBV29-1 and TRBJ2-7; tentatively, D is TRBD1 or TRBD2 (5 bases each). This CDR3 region has 14 residues. The germline gives CDR1 SQVTM, CDR2 ANQGSEA. V lost 7 bases and J 9 bases, leaving 25 bases between the germline ends. The CDR3 bases are TGCAGCGCTTTGGGCCGGGGACCCGCCCAACGGCAGTACTTC. Encoded protein: CSALGRGPAQRQYF.

V is TRBV30 and J is TRBJ2-3, with D possibly being TRBD2 (6 bases). Between the trimmed V and J ends, which lost 0 bases and 4 bases, there was a span of 11 bases. CDR1 is GTSNPN and CDR2 is SVGIG in the germline V gene (reference sequence). There are 14 residues in the CDR3. CDR3 residues: CAWSVSGTADTQYF. The CDR3 nucleotides read TGTGCCTGGAGTGTATCGGGGACTGCAGATACGCAGTATTTT.

V usage is TRBV5-1 and J usage is TRBJ2-7, with TRBD1 matching over 8 bases. V shed 5 bases and J 0 bases; nucleotides not matched to a gene: 4. Germline lookup yields CDR1 SGHRS and CDR2 YFSETQ. There are 14 residues in the CDR3. In nucleotides, the CDR3 is TGCGCCAGCAGACCCGGGACAGGCTCCTACGAGCAGTACTTC. Its translation: CASRPGTGSYEQYF.